The source of this T cell receptor beta chain is a study of post-analysis software for immune sequencing data. General study points: In patients, TRBV5-6, TRBV5-1 and TRBV20-1 belonged to five TRBV segments found more frequently than in controls.

Each TCR beta cDNA library carried unique molecular identifiers. TCRdb itself ran the PCR reads through MiXCR, one entry per CDR3 protein. This table has 400,000 to 500,000 distinct CDR3 sequences, about 40% appearing once. V was shortened by 0 bases and J by 2 bases, with 11 bases between the two germline ends. The CDR3 extends over 16 amino acids. Germline CDR1 and CDR2: SGHRS and YFSETQ. A word on this clonotype: Its antigen is not identified.

The TCR sequence derives from a girl aged 2 to 9 with multiple sclerosis. The chain has TRBV5-1 and TRBJ2-2; D uncertain. Material: blood. Here the CDR3 reads CASSLAVGINTGELFF. CDR3 sequence (DNA): TGCGCCAGCAGCTTGGCAGTGGGCATAAACACCGGGGAGCTGTTTTTT.